This is a list of T cell receptor beta chains from one sample in a study of cytomegalovirus exposure and HLA in healthy donors. The repertoire was sequenced with immunoSEQ multiplex PCR; TCRdb's copy has only in-frame clones and lacks some. Of approximately 81,000 clones in the sample, roughly 70% were seen once. Sequencing input: PBMCs. The source is a man in his forties or fifties in good health and CMV-seropositive. CDR3s include the opening cysteine and the closing phenylalanine or tryptophan. D genes are given only for firm matches. For some rows the clone size is stated as once, few or many, or as a class when expanded; others skip it.

j_call: TRBJ2-3; clone_size: few; v_call: TRBV29-1; d_call: -; cdr3_nt: TGCAGCGTTGAAGATGGGTACAGGGGCACAGATACGCAGTATTTT; cdr3_aa: CSVEDGYRGTDTQYF
j_call: TRBJ1-4; clone_size: -; v_call: TRBV27; d_call: TRBD1; cdr3_nt: TGTGCCAGCAGTACTACGACAGGGTCGGATAATGAAAAACTGTTTTTT; cdr3_aa: CASSTTTGSDNEKLFF
j_call: TRBJ1-5; clone_size: -; v_call: TRBV6-1; d_call: -; cdr3_nt: TGTGCCAGCAGTGAAGGGGGGCGTCAGCCCCAGCATTTT; cdr3_aa: CASSEGGRQPQHF
j_call: TRBJ2-5; clone_size: once; v_call: TRBV5-1; d_call: TRBD1; cdr3_nt: TGCGCCAGCAGCTTGGAGGACAGGGGAATGGAGACCCAGTACTTC; cdr3_aa: CASSLEDRGMETQYF
j_call: TRBJ1-1; clone_size: -; v_call: TRBV7-2; d_call: -; cdr3_nt: TGTGCCAGCAGCTTATCGCCACCGGGGGACCTGAACACTGAAGCTTTCTTT; cdr3_aa: CASSLSPPGDLNTEAFF
j_call: TRBJ1-2; clone_size: -; v_call: TRBV11-2; d_call: -; cdr3_nt: TGTGCCAGCAGCTTAGGTCTTCAAACGGCCGGCGGGGGCTACACCTTC; cdr3_aa: CASSLGLQTAGGGYTF
j_call: TRBJ1-5; clone_size: -; v_call: TRBV19; d_call: -; cdr3_nt: TGTGCCAGTAGTATAGCCAGGCGAAATCAGCCCCAGCATTTT; cdr3_aa: CASSIARRNQPQHF
j_call: TRBJ1-3; clone_size: -; v_call: TRBV28; d_call: -; cdr3_nt: TGTGCCAGCAGCCTTTCCGTTGCAGGGCGCTCTGGAAACACCATATATTTT; cdr3_aa: CASSLSVAGRSGNTIYF
j_call: TRBJ1-1; clone_size: few; v_call: TRBV6-6; d_call: -; cdr3_nt: TGTGCCAGCAGTTACGAAGCTAACACTGAAGCTTTCTTT; cdr3_aa: CASSYEANTEAFF
j_call: TRBJ1-5; clone_size: -; v_call: TRBV7-8; d_call: TRBD1; cdr3_nt: TGTGCCAGCAGCCCCAGGGGGACAGGGCCCCAGCCCCAGCATTTT; cdr3_aa: CASSPRGTGPQPQHF
j_call: TRBJ1-5; clone_size: -; v_call: TRBV15; d_call: -; cdr3_nt: TGTGCCACCAGCAGGAGAGCGAGGGCTGCCAATCAGCCCCAGCATTTT; cdr3_aa: CATSRRARAANQPQHF
j_call: TRBJ2-2; clone_size: -; v_call: TRBV14; d_call: TRBD1; cdr3_nt: TGTGCCAGCAGCCGACAGGGGTCTGCCGGGGAGCTGTTTTTT; cdr3_aa: CASSRQGSAGELFF
j_call: TRBJ2-5; clone_size: -; v_call: TRBV9; d_call: -; cdr3_nt: TGTGCCAGCAGCGTAGGAGTAGAAGAGACCCAGTACTTC; cdr3_aa: CASSVGVEETQYF
j_call: TRBJ2-7; clone_size: -; v_call: TRBV2; d_call: -; cdr3_nt: TGTGCCAGCAGTGAAGCAGCTGGCTACGAGCAGTACTTC; cdr3_aa: CASSEAAGYEQYF
j_call: TRBJ2-5; clone_size: -; v_call: TRBV19; d_call: -; cdr3_nt: TGTGCCAGTAGTCGAACAACAGGGATCCAAGAGACCCAGTACTTC; cdr3_aa: CASSRTTGIQETQYF
j_call: TRBJ2-3; clone_size: -; v_call: TRBV4-2; d_call: TRBD2; cdr3_nt: TGTGCCAGCAGCCAAGCTCTCCGGGACTATGGTCCCCCAGATACGCAGTATTTT; cdr3_aa: CASSQALRDYGPPDTQYF
j_call: TRBJ2-3; clone_size: -; v_call: TRBV18; d_call: TRBD2; cdr3_nt: TGTGCCAGCTCACCACCGACTAGCGGGGGGGCAGATACGCAGTATTTT; cdr3_aa: CASSPPTSGGADTQYF
j_call: TRBJ1-4; clone_size: -; v_call: TRBV5-4; d_call: TRBD1; cdr3_nt: TGTGCCAGCACAAGACAGGGGGGAGAAAAACTGTTTTTT; cdr3_aa: CASTRQGGEKLFF
j_call: TRBJ2-1; clone_size: -; v_call: TRBV5-6; d_call: TRBD2; cdr3_nt: TGTGCCAGCAGCCCAGGACTAGCGGGAGGGCATGAGCAGTTCTTC; cdr3_aa: CASSPGLAGGHEQFF
j_call: TRBJ2-1; clone_size: -; v_call: TRBV7-9; d_call: TRBD1; cdr3_nt: TGTGCCAGCATCCCGACAGGGAGCTCCTACAATGAGCAGTTCTTC; cdr3_aa: CASIPTGSSYNEQFF
j_call: TRBJ2-1; clone_size: -; v_call: TRBV5-1; d_call: TRBD2; cdr3_nt: TGCGCCAGCAGCTTGGCCGGGGGGAGGGCCTACAATGAGCAGTTCTTC; cdr3_aa: CASSLAGGRAYNEQFF
j_call: TRBJ2-7; clone_size: -; v_call: TRBV6-5; d_call: -; cdr3_nt: TGTGCCAGCAGAGCAACACTACAGGGCTCCTACGAGCAGTACTTC; cdr3_aa: CASRATLQGSYEQYF
j_call: TRBJ2-5; clone_size: -; v_call: TRBV18; d_call: TRBD1; cdr3_nt: TGTGCCAGCTCACCGCCTTTCACAGGGGCGGGAGAGACCCAGTACTTC; cdr3_aa: CASSPPFTGAGETQYF
j_call: TRBJ2-1; clone_size: -; v_call: TRBV15; d_call: TRBD2; cdr3_nt: TGTGCCACCAGCAGAGGGGGCGGGAGCGTCGATGAGCAGTTCTTC; cdr3_aa: CATSRGGGSVDEQFF
j_call: TRBJ2-3; clone_size: -; v_call: TRBV28; d_call: TRBD2; cdr3_nt: TGTGCCAGCAGTTTAGAGATCACCGGGACTAGCGGTACGCAGTATTTT; cdr3_aa: CASSLEITGTSGTQYF
j_call: TRBJ2-7; clone_size: -; v_call: TRBV29-1; d_call: -; cdr3_nt: TGCAGCGTTGAGGTGGCAGACTACGAGCAGTACTTC; cdr3_aa: CSVEVADYEQYF
j_call: TRBJ2-7; clone_size: -; v_call: TRBV5-6; d_call: -; cdr3_nt: TGTGCCAGCAGCTTGACGACAGGCGAGCAGTACTTC; cdr3_aa: CASSLTTGEQYF
j_call: TRBJ1-5; clone_size: -; v_call: TRBV30; d_call: -; cdr3_nt: TGTGCCTGGAGACCCCGTGGGCAGTGGGAGCCCCAGCATTTT; cdr3_aa: CAWRPRGQWEPQHF
j_call: TRBJ2-1; clone_size: -; v_call: TRBV14; d_call: TRBD1; cdr3_nt: TGTGCCAGCAGCCAAGACAGGGGGCCCTACAATGAGCAGTTCTTC; cdr3_aa: CASSQDRGPYNEQFF
j_call: TRBJ2-7; clone_size: -; v_call: TRBV5-1; d_call: -; cdr3_nt: TGCGCCAGCAGCTCTGGACAGCCCTACGAGCAGTACTTC; cdr3_aa: CASSSGQPYEQYF
j_call: TRBJ2-1; clone_size: -; v_call: TRBV10-2; d_call: -; cdr3_nt: TGCGCCAGCCGCCTTAGTAATGAGCAGTTCTTC; cdr3_aa: CASRLSNEQFF
j_call: TRBJ1-1; clone_size: -; v_call: TRBV2; d_call: TRBD1; cdr3_nt: TGTGCCAGCAGTGATTACAGGGGTCAGGACACTGAAGCTTTCTTT; cdr3_aa: CASSDYRGQDTEAFF
j_call: TRBJ2-1; clone_size: -; v_call: TRBV27; d_call: -; cdr3_nt: TGTGCCAGCAGTCCCCCATCCTACAATGAGCAGTTCTTC; cdr3_aa: CASSPPSYNEQFF
j_call: TRBJ2-1; clone_size: -; v_call: TRBV6-5; d_call: -; cdr3_nt: TGTGCCAGCAGTGTGAGGTCCTACAATGAGCAGTTCTTC; cdr3_aa: CASSVRSYNEQFF
j_call: TRBJ1-2; clone_size: few; v_call: TRBV14; d_call: -; cdr3_nt: TGTGCCAGCAGCGACGGCCGGGGGGCTTTTTATGGCTACACCTTC; cdr3_aa: CASSDGRGAFYGYTF
j_call: TRBJ2-5; clone_size: few; v_call: TRBV27; d_call: TRBD1; cdr3_nt: TGTGCCAGCAGTTTAGCAGGGACAGCCCTCCGGGAGACCCAGTACTTC; cdr3_aa: CASSLAGTALRETQYF
j_call: TRBJ2-5; clone_size: -; v_call: TRBV2; d_call: TRBD1; cdr3_nt: TGTGCCAGCAGTCTGACAGGGTTAGAGACCCAGTACTTC; cdr3_aa: CASSLTGLETQYF
j_call: TRBJ2-1; clone_size: -; v_call: TRBV11-2; d_call: TRBD1; cdr3_nt: TGTGCCAGCAGAAGGACAGGGGGCTACAATGAGCAGTTCTTC; cdr3_aa: CASRRTGGYNEQFF